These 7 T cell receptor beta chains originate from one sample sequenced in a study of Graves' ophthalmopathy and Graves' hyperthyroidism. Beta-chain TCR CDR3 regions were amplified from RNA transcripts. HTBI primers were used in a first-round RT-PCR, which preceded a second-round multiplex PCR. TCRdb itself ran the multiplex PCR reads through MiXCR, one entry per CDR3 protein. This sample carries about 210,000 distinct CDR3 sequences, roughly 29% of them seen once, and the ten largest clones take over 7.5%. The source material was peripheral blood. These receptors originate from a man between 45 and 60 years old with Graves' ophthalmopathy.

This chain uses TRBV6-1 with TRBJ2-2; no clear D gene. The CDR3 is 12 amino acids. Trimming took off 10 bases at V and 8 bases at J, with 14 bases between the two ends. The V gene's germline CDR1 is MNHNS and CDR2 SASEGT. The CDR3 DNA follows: TGTGCCACTCGAGAGCTGAGAGGGGAGCTGTTTTTT. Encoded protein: CATRELRGELFF.

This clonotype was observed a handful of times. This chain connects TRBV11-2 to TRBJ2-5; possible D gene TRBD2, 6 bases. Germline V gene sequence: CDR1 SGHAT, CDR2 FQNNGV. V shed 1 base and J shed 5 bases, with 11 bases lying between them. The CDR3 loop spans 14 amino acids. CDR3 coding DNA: TGTGCCAGCAGCTTAGTAGCAGGGAGGGAGACCCAGTACTTC. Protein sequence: CASSLVAGRETQYF.

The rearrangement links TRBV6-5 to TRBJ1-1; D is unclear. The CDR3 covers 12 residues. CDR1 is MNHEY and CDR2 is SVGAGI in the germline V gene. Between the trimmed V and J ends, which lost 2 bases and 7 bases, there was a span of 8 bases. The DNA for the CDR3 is TGTGCCAGCAGTTACGATAGGAGTGAAGCTTTCTTT. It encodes CASSYDRSEAFF.

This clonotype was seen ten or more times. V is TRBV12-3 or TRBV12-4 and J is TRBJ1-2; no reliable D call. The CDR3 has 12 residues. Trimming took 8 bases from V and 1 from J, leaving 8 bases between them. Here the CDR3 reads CASGRINYGYTF. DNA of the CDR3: TGTGCCAGCGGGCGGATTAACTATGGCTACACCTTC.

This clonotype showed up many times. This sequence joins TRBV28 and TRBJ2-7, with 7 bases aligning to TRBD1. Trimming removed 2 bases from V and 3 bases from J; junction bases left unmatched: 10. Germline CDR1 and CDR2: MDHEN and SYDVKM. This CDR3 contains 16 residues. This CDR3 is CASSLGFRDRIYEQYF. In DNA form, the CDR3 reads TGTGCCAGCAGTTTAGGATTCCGGGACAGAATCTACGAGCAGTACTTC.

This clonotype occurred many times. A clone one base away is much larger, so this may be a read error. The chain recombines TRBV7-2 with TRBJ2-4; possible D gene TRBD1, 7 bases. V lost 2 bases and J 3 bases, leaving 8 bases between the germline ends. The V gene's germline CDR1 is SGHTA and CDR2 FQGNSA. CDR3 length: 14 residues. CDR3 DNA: TGTGCCAGCAGCTTACAGGGGGGCAAAAACATTCAGTACTTC. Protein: CASSLQGGKNIQYF.

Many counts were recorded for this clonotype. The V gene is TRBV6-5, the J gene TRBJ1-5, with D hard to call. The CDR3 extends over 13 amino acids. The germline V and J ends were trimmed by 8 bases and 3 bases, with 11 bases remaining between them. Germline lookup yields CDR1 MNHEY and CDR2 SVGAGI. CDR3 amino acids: CASGREINQPQHF. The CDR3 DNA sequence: TGTGCCAGCGGACGGGAGATCAATCAGCCCCAGCATTTT.